This T cell receptor (beta chain) was documented in a study of blood T cells in healthy people across ages. Samples each had at least 6 micrograms of total RNA extracted. This clonotype has a handful of counts. Its antigen is currently unknown. With a J-beta primer mix and a sample-barcoded 5' primer, a second PCR ran roughly 7 to 11 cycles. Each CDR3 protein is one row after TCRdb ran MiXCR on the 5' RACE reads. The sample contains around 2 million distinct CDR3 sequences, roughly 43% of which appear only once. Study-level findings and limits: Strong correlation was found linking TCR beta diversity to naive T cell percentage. Naive CD4+ cells and diversity were both higher in long-lived donors than in aged donors.

The germline gives CDR1 MNHEY, CDR2 SVGAGI. The CDR3 has 14 amino acids. Trimming pared 6 bases from V and 7 bases from J, leaving 17 bases between. Sequenced sample: blood. The sequence derives from a human donor in good health. The chain recombines TRBV6-5 with TRBJ2-3; D perhaps matches TRBD2 (5 bases). The chain's CDR3 is CASRMDLTSYTQYF. The CDR3 coding sequence is TGTGCCAGCAGGATGGACTTGACGTCCTATACGCAGTATTTT.